The present entry profiles one TCR beta chain with its context. What it recognizes is unknown. The data derive from a study of shared clonotypes between healthy human individuals. Findings of the study overall: It was only blood that was sampled, and tissue repertoires likely differ. Shared across a handful of donors were around 5% of the naive CD4 clonotypes.

Each cell subset's genomic DNA was divided evenly among several immunoSEQ plates. The protocol was immunoSEQ multiplex PCR, while the TCRdb copy is restricted to in-frame clones and leaves out a portion. The table lists roughly 500,000 clones, 90% to 97% of them singletons. The CDR3 is 18 residues long. The trim removed 5 bases at V and 6 bases at J, leaving 19 bases unmatched. Germline CDR1 reads SEHNR; CDR2 reads FQNEAQ (reference sequence). None of the donors, who were healthy HIV-negative adults, had recently had acute infections or vaccinations. The chain carries TRBV7-9 and TRBJ1-2; 9 positions match TRBD1. The sequenced sample consisted of naive CD4+ T cells sorted from blood. Described subset: CD45RA+ positively selected. This sequence originates from a woman aged 25-40 years in good health. The chain's CDR3 is CASSPSLRDRAFRDGYTF. In DNA, the CDR3 is TGTGCCAGCAGCCCCTCCTTGAGGGACAGGGCATTTCGCGATGGCTACACCTTC.